This T cell receptor beta chain appears in the sequencing data of a study of shared clonotypes between healthy human individuals. CD8 cells regarded as naive lacked CD45RO, were positively chosen for CCR7, and omitted terminally differentiated effector memory CD45RA+ cells. V shed 2 bases and J shed 6 bases, with 8 bases lying between them. The V gene's germline CDR1 is SQVTM and CDR2 ANQGSEA. The CDR3 has 12 residues. Sequencing used immunoSEQ multiplex PCR; TCRdb keeps in-frame clones, though not all of them. The sample yields 2 million to 2.5 million clones, about 95% seen once. The rearrangement joins TRBV29-1 to TRBJ2-1; D not certain. This receptor was identified in a man aged 18 to 30 in good health. The sequenced material came from naive CD8+ T cells sorted from blood. This CDR3 reads CSVEKRINEQFF. CDR3 sequence (DNA): TGCAGCGTTGAAAAGAGGATCAATGAGCAGTTCTTC.